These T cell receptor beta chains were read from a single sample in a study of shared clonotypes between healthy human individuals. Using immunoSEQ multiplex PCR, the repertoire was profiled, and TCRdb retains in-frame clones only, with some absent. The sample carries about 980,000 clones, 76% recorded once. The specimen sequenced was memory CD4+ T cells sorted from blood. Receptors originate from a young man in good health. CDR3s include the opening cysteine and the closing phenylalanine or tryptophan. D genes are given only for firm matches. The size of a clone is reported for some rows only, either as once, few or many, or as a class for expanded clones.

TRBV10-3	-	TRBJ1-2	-	TGTGCCATCAGTGAGGGGGAGAGGGACGGCTACACCTTC	CAISEGERDGYTF
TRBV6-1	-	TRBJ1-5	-	TGTGCCAGCAGCCTACAGGGTACTGGCAATCAGCCCCAGCATTTT	CASSLQGTGNQPQHF
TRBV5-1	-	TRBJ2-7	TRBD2	TGCGCCAGCAGCCCGGGAGGTCACGAGCAGTACTTC	CASSPGGHEQYF
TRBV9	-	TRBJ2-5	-	TGTGCCAGCAGCTCCTATGGGAGGGAGACCCAGTACTTC	CASSSYGRETQYF
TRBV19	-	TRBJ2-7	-	TGTGCCAGTAGTAACTACAGGGGACTCACGTCCTACGAGCAGTACTTC	CASSNYRGLTSYEQYF
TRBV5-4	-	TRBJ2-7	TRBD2	TGTGCCAGCAGCAAGGACCTAGCGGGAGTGACCTACGAGCAGTACTTC	CASSKDLAGVTYEQYF
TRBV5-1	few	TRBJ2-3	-	TGCGCCAGCAGCTTGTCCGCTCCCCCAGATACGCAGTATTTT	CASSLSAPPDTQYF
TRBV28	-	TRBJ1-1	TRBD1	TGTGCCAGCTTTGACAGGGGGATCACTGAAGCTTTCTTT	CASFDRGITEAFF
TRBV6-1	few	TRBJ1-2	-	TGTGCCAGCAGTGAAGTCCCCCGCGCAGCCTATGGCTACACCTTC	CASSEVPRAAYGYTF
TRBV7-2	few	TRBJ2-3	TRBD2	TGTGCCAGCAGCTTTAGCGGGAGTGGCACAGATACGCAGTATTTT	CASSFSGSGTDTQYF
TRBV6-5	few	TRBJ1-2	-	TGTGCCAGCAGTTACGTGAGGGCGGAGGGCTACACCTTC	CASSYVRAEGYTF
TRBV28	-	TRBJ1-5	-	TGTGCCAGCAGTTTCTACGGACAGCAGTTTCAGCCCCAGCATTTT	CASSFYGQQFQPQHF
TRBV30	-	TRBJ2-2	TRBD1	TGTGCCTGGAGGGGACAGGGTAACACCGGGGAGCTGTTTTTT	CAWRGQGNTGELFF
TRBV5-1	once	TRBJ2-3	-	TGCGCCAGCAGCTTGAGCGGGAGCACAGATACGCAGTATTTT	CASSLSGSTDTQYF
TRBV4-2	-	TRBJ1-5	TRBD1	TGTGCCAGCAGCCAAGAGGGGACAGTTAATCAGCCCCAGCATTTT	CASSQEGTVNQPQHF
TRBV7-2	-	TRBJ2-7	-	TGTGCCAGCAGCTTACAACTAGGTACCTACGAGCAGTACTTC	CASSLQLGTYEQYF
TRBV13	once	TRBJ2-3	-	TGTGCCAGCAGGAGACTAGAAACAGATACGCAGTATTTT	CASRRLETDTQYF
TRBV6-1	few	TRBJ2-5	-	TGTGCCAGCAGTGAACAGGGCTCGGGGACCCAGTACTTC	CASSEQGSGTQYF
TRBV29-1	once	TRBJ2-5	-	TGCAGCGTTGTACAGGCGAAAGAGACCCAGTACTTC	CSVVQAKETQYF
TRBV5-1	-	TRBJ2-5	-	TGCGCCAGCAGCTTGTCGGGGCGCGGGGAGACCCAGTACTTC	CASSLSGRGETQYF
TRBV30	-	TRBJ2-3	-	TGTGCCTGGAGTGAAAGCACAGATACGCAGTATTTT	CAWSESTDTQYF
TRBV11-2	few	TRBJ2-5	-	TGTGCCAGCAGCTTAACAGGGAAAGGGGAGACCCAGTACTTC	CASSLTGKGETQYF
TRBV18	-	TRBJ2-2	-	TGTGCCAGCTCACCACCGGGCCGTAGCGGGGAGCTGTTTTTT	CASSPPGRSGELFF
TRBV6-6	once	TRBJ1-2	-	TGTGCCAGCAGTTACAGGGAGAATGGAGGAGGCTACACCTTC	CASSYRENGGGYTF
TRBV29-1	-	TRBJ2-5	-	TGCAGCTCAGGGTTTACAAAAGAGACCCAGTACTTC	CSSGFTKETQYF
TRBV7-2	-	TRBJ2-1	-	TGTGCCAGCAGCTTAGCGCATATGACTAGCTCCTACAATGAGCAGTTCTTC	CASSLAHMTSSYNEQFF
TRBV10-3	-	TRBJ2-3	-	TGTGCCATCAGAGGCCAGGAGGATACGCAGTATTTT	CAIRGQEDTQYF
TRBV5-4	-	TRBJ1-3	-	TGTGCCAGCAGCTTGGGGGGGCTCGGGTCGTTCTCTGGAAACACCATATATTTT	CASSLGGLGSFSGNTIYF
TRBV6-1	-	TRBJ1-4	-	TGTGCCAGCAAGGGCAGCGGACGGGGTGAAAAACTGTTTTTT	CASKGSGRGEKLFF
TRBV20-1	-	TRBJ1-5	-	TGCAGTGCTTCGGGGAATCAGCCCCAGCATTTT	CSASGNQPQHF
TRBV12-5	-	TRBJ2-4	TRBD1	TGTGCTAGTGGTTTGGAAGGGGTCGGGACAGTTAAAAACATTCAGTACTTC	CASGLEGVGTVKNIQYF
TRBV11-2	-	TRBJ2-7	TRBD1	TGTGCCAGCAGCTTAGGTGGACAGGGGGCGATTAACGAGCAGTACTTC	CASSLGGQGAINEQYF
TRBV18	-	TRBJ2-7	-	TGTGCCAGCTCACCGGAAAGGCCCGCGTACGAGCAGTACTTC	CASSPERPAYEQYF
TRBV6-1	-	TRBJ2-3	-	TGTGCCAGCACCCGGCTAGCCACTAGCACAGATACGCAGTATTTT	CASTRLATSTDTQYF
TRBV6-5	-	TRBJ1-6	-	TGTGCCAGCAGGCTCTCCGTAGGGCCCAATTCACCCCTCCACTTT	CASRLSVGPNSPLHF
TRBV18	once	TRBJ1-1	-	TGTGCCAGCTCACCTTTTCGGAACACTGAAGCTTTCTTT	CASSPFRNTEAFF
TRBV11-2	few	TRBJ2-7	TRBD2	TGTGCCAGCAGCGCAATTCTAGCGGGGGGATCCTACGAGCAGTACTTC	CASSAILAGGSYEQYF
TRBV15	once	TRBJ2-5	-	TGTGCCACCAGCAGAGCCCCGGGGGCCCAAGAGACCCAGTACTTC	CATSRAPGAQETQYF
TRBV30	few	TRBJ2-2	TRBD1	TGTGCCTGGAGTGTACGGCCGGGACAGGGTTTCGGGGAGCTGTTTTTT	CAWSVRPGQGFGELFF
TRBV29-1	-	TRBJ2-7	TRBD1	TGCAGCGTTGCCGGGACAGGGTACAACTACGAGCAGTACTTC	CSVAGTGYNYEQYF
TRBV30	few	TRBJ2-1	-	TGTGCCTGGAGTCGTATGAATGAGCAGTTCTTC	CAWSRMNEQFF
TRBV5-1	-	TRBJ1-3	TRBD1	TGCGCCAGCAGCTCGACAGGGGGTGGAAACACCATATATTTT	CASSSTGGGNTIYF
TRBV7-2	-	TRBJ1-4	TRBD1	TGTGCCAGCAGCTTAGGGTTCGGACAGGTTAATGAAAAACTGTTTTTT	CASSLGFGQVNEKLFF
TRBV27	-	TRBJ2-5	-	TGTGCCAGCAGTTTATCAGTAAACGCCGGGACCCAGTACTTC	CASSLSVNAGTQYF
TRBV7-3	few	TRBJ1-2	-	TGTGCCAGCAGCTTGTCGACCGAGACAGAGCTCACCTTC	CASSLSTETELTF
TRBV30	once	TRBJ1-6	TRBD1	TGTGCCTGGAGGACGGACAGGGGTATCGGTAATTCACCCCTCCACTTT	CAWRTDRGIGNSPLHF
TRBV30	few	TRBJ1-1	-	TGTGCCTGGAGTGTGACCAGGGATAACACTGAAGCTTTCTTT	CAWSVTRDNTEAFF
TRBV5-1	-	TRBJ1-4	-	TGCGCCAGCAGCTTGGATGGGGTGACTAATGAAAAACTGTTTTTT	CASSLDGVTNEKLFF
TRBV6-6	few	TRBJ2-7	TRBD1	TGTGCCAGCAGTCTCGGGACAGGGGCGTACGAGCAGTACTTC	CASSLGTGAYEQYF
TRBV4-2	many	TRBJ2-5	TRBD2	TGTGCCAGCAGCCATGGTATAGCGGGGGCCCCCGGGGAGACCCAGTACTTC	CASSHGIAGAPGETQYF
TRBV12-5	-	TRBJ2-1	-	TGTGCTAGTGGTTGGGGCAACTCCTACAATGAGCAGTTCTTC	CASGWGNSYNEQFF
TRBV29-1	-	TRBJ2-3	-	TGCAGCGGTAAGAAGGGGACGTTAGATACGCAGTATTTT	CSGKKGTLDTQYF
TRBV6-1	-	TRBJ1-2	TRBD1	TGTGCCAGCAGTGAAGAACAGGGGAGTGTCTATGGCTACACCTTC	CASSEEQGSVYGYTF
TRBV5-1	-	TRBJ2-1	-	TGCGCCAGCAGCTTAGGCGTGGGCAATGAGCAGTTCTTC	CASSLGVGNEQFF
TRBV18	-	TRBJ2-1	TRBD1	TGTGCCAGCTCACCACAGACAGGGGGCAGCGATGAGCAGTTCTTC	CASSPQTGGSDEQFF
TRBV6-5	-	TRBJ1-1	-	TGTGCCAGCATTAAGGGGGGAGTAAAGACTGAAGCTTTCTTT	CASIKGGVKTEAFF
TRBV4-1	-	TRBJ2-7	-	TGCGCCAGCAGCCCTAGCGCCTACGAGCAGTACTTC	CASSPSAYEQYF
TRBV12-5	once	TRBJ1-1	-	TGTGCTAGTGGTTTTCGGGGTGAAGCTTTCTTT	CASGFRGEAFF
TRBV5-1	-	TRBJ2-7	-	TGCGCCAGCATGGATCCGAACGTCTACGAGCAGTACTTC	CASMDPNVYEQYF